Sequencing of this T cell receptor beta chain was carried out in a study of blood T cell repertoires in COVID-19. Study as a whole: Samples representing acute and convalescent COVID-19 were sourced from the United States, Italy and Spain. Sources were T cells, B-cell-depleted T cells, or PBMCs; the material itself was cDNA or gDNA.

In the authors' methods: Estimation of nucleated cell counts relied on the amplification of reference gene primers. TCRdb's copy holds only in-frame clones and misses some; the assay was immunoSEQ multiplex PCR. V, J and clone size are taken as reported in that table, and D and trimming were inferred from the DNA itself. Seen here are 180,000 or so clones, about 88% observed once, and the top ten hold roughly 7%. The CDR3 runs 14 residues. Germline assignment: CDR1 SGHTA and CDR2 FQGNSA. Trimming shortened V by 5 bases and J by 12 bases, and 22 bases separated the two germline ends. The material sequenced was peripheral blood. This clonotype was obtained from a woman of 80 years or more in a cohort sampled during active or convalescent COVID-19. The chain is built from TRBV7-2 and TRBJ1-2; D unclear. CDR3 coding DNA: TGTGCCAGCAGCCTCTACCCCACCCCGGTGCTTGACACCTTC. Translating it yields CASSLYPTPVLDTF.